Listed below are T cell receptor beta chains from one sample, sequenced in a study of chemoradiotherapy in HPV16-positive cancers. TCRdb's table, derived via immunoSEQ multiplex PCR, lists solely in-frame clones and lacks some. This repertoire shows about 7,800 clones, less than 75% found once; its top ten account for approximately 33%. This specimen was collected from a patient who underwent chemoradiotherapy. These TCRs come from a human donor with HPV-associated anogenital cancer. The conserved cysteine and the conserved F or W are not part of the CDR3 here. Each record gives: J gene, V gene, CDR3 protein.

j_gene: TRBJ2-3; v_gene: TRBV11-3; CDR3aa: ASSFLAGDDTQY
j_gene: TRBJ2-1; v_gene: TRBV9; CDR3aa: ASSARASYSWVGEQF
j_gene: TRBJ1-1; v_gene: TRBV29-1; CDR3aa: SVEEEWGTEAF
j_gene: TRBJ1-1; v_gene: TRBV5-1; CDR3aa: ASSPDGNTEAF
j_gene: TRBJ1-4; v_gene: TRBV30; CDR3aa: AWSRQGALANEKLF
j_gene: TRBJ1-4; v_gene: TRBV19; CDR3aa: ASSGYSATNEKLF
j_gene: TRBJ2-3; v_gene: TRBV5-1; CDR3aa: ASSITAEDTQY
j_gene: TRBJ2-7; v_gene: TRBV19; CDR3aa: ASREGTPRIGEQY
j_gene: TRBJ2-5; v_gene: TRBV20-1; CDR3aa: SAISGETQY
j_gene: TRBJ1-1; v_gene: TRBV11-2; CDR3aa: ASSLVMIPNTEAF
j_gene: TRBJ1-4; v_gene: TRBV9; CDR3aa: ASSVRGVSNEKLF
j_gene: TRBJ1-1; v_gene: TRBV19; CDR3aa: ASRQDIRAEAF
j_gene: TRBJ1-2; v_gene: TRBV4-2; CDR3aa: ASSQEFTGYGYT
j_gene: TRBJ1-1; v_gene: TRBV19; CDR3aa: ASQVYTEAF
j_gene: TRBJ2-1; v_gene: TRBV4-3; CDR3aa: ASSQESSSGAPRVEQF
j_gene: TRBJ2-3; v_gene: TRBV4-1; CDR3aa: ASSQEVTGRVGDTQY
j_gene: TRBJ1-1; v_gene: TRBV7-8; CDR3aa: ASSPAGTVNTEAF
j_gene: TRBJ1-3; v_gene: TRBV7-2; CDR3aa: ASSTYKDSGNTIY
j_gene: TRBJ2-1; v_gene: TRBV6-6; CDR3aa: ASSQGEGGQF
j_gene: TRBJ1-1; v_gene: TRBV7-2; CDR3aa: ASSSNRGMKAF
j_gene: TRBJ2-5; v_gene: TRBV14; CDR3aa: ASSQASGRAETQY
j_gene: TRBJ1-5; v_gene: TRBV7-8; CDR3aa: ASSLATQPQH
j_gene: TRBJ1-3; v_gene: TRBV7-9; CDR3aa: ASSRGTPGSNTIY
j_gene: TRBJ1-3; v_gene: TRBV4-3; CDR3aa: ASSPGGGGLSGNTIY
j_gene: TRBJ2-1; v_gene: TRBV7-9; CDR3aa: ASSFGTSGRYWAGNEQF
j_gene: TRBJ2-1; v_gene: TRBV6-5; CDR3aa: ASSYRGPVANEQF